One sample yielded the 13 T cell receptor beta chains listed below, sequenced in a study of blood T cell repertoires in COVID-19. Method: immunoSEQ multiplex PCR; TCRdb's copy keeps in-frame clones and lacks some. The sample holds approximately 300,000 clones, around 90% seen once. Sample: peripheral blood. The receptors were sampled from a woman aged 25 to 39 with COVID-19, enrolled during active disease.

The rearrangement uses TRBV5-1 and TRBJ2-5; TRBD1 agrees at 7 bases. The V and J ends lost 0 bases and 5 bases, in that order; junction bases with no gene match: 4. The germline gives CDR1 SGHRS, CDR2 YFSETQ. The CDR3 covers 14 residues. The CDR3 sequence: CASSLGQGVETQYF. The CDR3 coding sequence is TGCGCCAGCAGCTTGGGACAGGGCGTGGAGACCCAGTACTTC.

The V gene is TRBV7-9, the J gene TRBJ1-4, with D possibly TRBD1 on 5 matching bases. The germline V gene encodes CDR1 SEHNR and CDR2 FQNEAQ (reference sequence). Trimming stripped 5 bases from V and 16 bases from J, with 17 bases between. The CDR3 is made up of 12 amino acids. The CDR3 bases are TGTGCCAGCAGCCCCATGGGGGGTGGGGCGTTTTTT. Amino acids: CASSPMGGGAFF. The full variable domain, completed using reference TRBV7-9 and TRBJ1-4, is DTGVSQNPRHKITKRGQNVTFRCDPISEHNRLYWYRQTLGQGPEFLTYFQNEAQLEKSRLLSDRFSAERPKGSFSTLEIQRTEQGDSAMYLCASSPMGGGAFFGSGTQLSVL.

The count of this clone is one. The chain combines TRBV10-3 with TRBJ2-2; 10 nucleotides line up with TRBD1. Germline CDR1 and CDR2: ENHRY and SYGVKD. V shed 4 bases and J 3 bases; nucleotides not matched to a gene: 5. This CDR3 is built from 16 residues. CDR3 amino acids: CAISGRDRGDTGELFF. The CDR3 DNA reads as TGTGCCATCAGTGGCCGGGACAGGGGTGACACCGGGGAGCTGTTTTTT.

J is TRBJ1-2 and V is TRBV11-2, with 7 bases lining up with TRBD1. The CDR3 consists of 15 residues. The junction had 5 bases not matched to a gene; V was cut back by 4 bases and J by 0 bases. Germline V gene sequence: CDR1 SGHAT, CDR2 FQNNGV. The CDR3 loop is CASSSKGQTNYGYTF. For the CDR3, the DNA is TGTGCCAGCAGCTCAAAGGGACAGACTAACTATGGCTACACCTTC. Filled out from reference TRBV11-2 and TRBJ1-2, the complete variable domain reads EAGVAQSPRYKIIEKRQSVAFWCNPISGHATLYWYQQILGQGPKLLIQFQNNGVVDDSQLPKDRFSAERLKGVDSTLKIQPAKLEDSAVYLCASSSKGQTNYGYTFGSGTRLTVV.

The J gene is TRBJ1-1, the V gene TRBV24-1, with D perhaps matching TRBD1 (6 bases). With 4 bases removed from V and 11 bases from J, the gap between germline ends came to 16 bases. This CDR3 comprises 13 residues. Germline loops: CDR1 KGHDR, CDR2 SFDVKD. CDR3 bases: TGTGCCACCAGTGACAGGACAGCCCGGAGGGCTTTCTTT. Its translation: CATSDRTARRAFF.

The chain links TRBV6-1 to TRBJ2-5; 8 bases are a match to TRBD1. Trimming took 3 bases from V and 3 from J; bases not matched to a gene: 3. The CDR3 loop spans 14 amino acids. Germline-derived CDR1 and CDR2 are MNHNS and SASEGT. CDR3 DNA: TGTGCCAGCAGTGATATGGACAGGGAAGAGACCCAGTACTTC. Its translation is CASSDMDREETQYF.

The rearrangement uses TRBV7-3 and TRBJ1-2, with unresolved D. Germline CDR1 is SGHTA and CDR2 is FQGTGA. Trimming removed 5 bases from V and 7 bases from J, with 8 bases in between. The CDR3 is 11 amino acids. CDR3 nucleotides: TGTGCCAGCAGCCCCCGTCGTGGCTACACCTTC. This encodes CASSPRRGYTF.

The chain joins TRBV6-5 to TRBJ1-2; possibly TRBD1 for D (5 bases). CDR3 length: 16 residues. From germline, CDR1 is MNHEY and CDR2 SVGAGI. Trimming took 0 bases from V and 3 from J, leaving 14 bases between them. CDR3 in DNA: TGTGCCAGCAGTTACTCACCGGGGGGGAAGGACTATGGCTACACCTTC. Translation: CASSYSPGGKDYGYTF.

V is TRBV30 and J is TRBJ1-6; TRBD1 aligns across 7 bases. V lost 4 bases, J lost 6 bases, and 6 bases stayed unmatched. The CDR3 totals 14 residues. Per germline, CDR1 GTSNPN and CDR2 SVGIG (reference sequence). The CDR3 coding sequence is TGTGCCTGGAAAGGGGGCGCGGGTAATTCACCCCTCCACTTT. Protein sequence: CAWKGGAGNSPLHF.

The chain employs TRBV9 and TRBJ1-1; perhaps TRBD1 as D (5 bases). CDR1 is SGDLS, CDR2 YYNGEE, per germline. This CDR3 comprises 15 residues. V was trimmed by 3 bases and J by 6 bases, leaving 18 bases between them. In nucleotides, the CDR3 is TGTGCCAGCAGCGCTAGAGCGGGGGGGGAATCTGAAGCTTTCTTT. Its protein product is CASSARAGGESEAFF.

The genes are TRBV6-5 and TRBJ1-4; TRBD1 aligns across 8 bases. Germline V gene sequence: CDR1 MNHEY, CDR2 SVGAGI. This CDR3 is 15 amino acids long. J was trimmed by 7 bases and V by 7 bases; bases with no gene match: 11. Written as DNA, the CDR3 is TGTGCCAGCACGAGGGCAGGGGGCAGGGGTGAAAAACTGTTTTTT. Translated, it gives CASTRAGGRGEKLFF.

The J gene is TRBJ1-5, the V gene TRBV6-2 or TRBV6-3, with D unresolved. The length of the CDR3 is 18 residues. Germline V gene lookup returns CDR1 MNHEY and CDR2 SVGEGT. Trimming stripped 4 bases from V and 6 bases from J, with 25 bases between. The CDR3 loop reads CASSLYGFPGWRVQPQHF. CDR3 coding DNA: TGTGCCAGCAGTTTATATGGTTTTCCGGGGTGGCGTGTTCAGCCCCAGCATTTT.

This chain connects TRBV30 to TRBJ1-6; D gene unclear. Germline values: CDR1 GTSNPN, CDR2 SVGIG (reference sequence). This CDR3 is built from 15 residues. V was trimmed by 4 bases and J by 3 bases, leaving 13 bases between them. CDR3 sequence: CAWNRPGSYNSPLHF. The CDR3 nucleotides read TGTGCCTGGAACCGCCCGGGGAGCTATAATTCACCCCTCCACTTT.